Listed below are T cell receptor beta chains from one sample, sequenced in a study of blood T cell repertoires in COVID-19. The table came from immunoSEQ multiplex PCR; TCRdb's copy has only in-frame clones and leaves some out. The sample lists over 20,000 clones; approximately 90% were seen once. Material for sequencing was peripheral blood. Receptor source: a man between 65 and 85 years old with active COVID-19. Each CDR3 is given with its conserved first and last residue. The order of the fields is V gene, D gene, clone size, J gene, CDR3 protein, CDR3 DNA. A D gene is named only where the DNA matches it firmly. Clone size, where shown, is once, few, many, or a class for clones that have expanded.

TRBV7-8	NA	NA	TRBJ2-2	CASSLEETGELFF	TGTGCCAGCAGCTTAGAGGAGACCGGGGAGCTGTTTTTT
TRBV19	NA	NA	TRBJ1-4	CASQAGAANEKLFF	TGTGCCAGTCAAGCGGGGGCGGCTAATGAAAAACTGTTTTTT
TRBV6-6	NA	once	TRBJ2-7	CASSRGYEQYF	TGTGCCAGCAGTAGGGGTTACGAGCAGTACTTC
TRBV7-8	NA	NA	TRBJ2-1	CASSGETRSNEQFF	TGTGCCAGCAGCGGAGAGACTAGATCCAATGAGCAGTTCTTC
TRBV19	NA	NA	TRBJ2-1	CASSIRGSDKYNEQFF	TGTGCCAGTAGTATCCGGGGGTCGGATAAATACAATGAGCAGTTCTTC
TRBV18	TRBD2	NA	TRBJ2-5	CASSLGTRQETQYF	TGTGCCAGCTCACTCGGGACTAGGCAAGAGACCCAGTACTTC
TRBV29-1	NA	NA	TRBJ1-1	CSVDSSGVSTEAFF	TGCAGCGTTGATTCTTCAGGGGTGTCGACTGAAGCTTTCTTT
TRBV10-3	TRBD2	NA	TRBJ2-7	CAISERASGRYEQYF	TGTGCCATCAGTGAGCGGGCTAGCGGAAGGTACGAGCAGTACTTC
TRBV19	TRBD1	few	TRBJ1-1	CASNIDRGRHTEAFF	TGTGCCAGTAACATTGACAGGGGTAGGCACACTGAAGCTTTCTTT
TRBV29-1	TRBD2	NA	TRBJ2-2	CSVEGGAGTGELFF	TGCAGCGTTGAAGGAGGAGCGGGGACCGGGGAGCTGTTTTTT
TRBV7-7	TRBD2	NA	TRBJ2-3	CASSLGAASGGTDTQYF	TGTGCTAGCAGCTTAGGGGCGGCTAGCGGGGGGACAGATACGCAGTATTTT
TRBV7-9	NA	NA	TRBJ2-1	CASSFEGGLRQQFF	TGTGCCAGCAGCTTTGAGGGAGGATTACGACAGCAGTTCTTC
TRBV2	TRBD1	NA	TRBJ2-5	CASRPDRATQETQYF	TGTGCCAGCAGACCGGACAGGGCGACCCAAGAGACCCAGTACTTC
TRBV19	TRBD1	once	TRBJ1-5	CASSTGQGDQPQHF	TGTGCCAGTAGTACCGGACAGGGGGATCAGCCCCAGCATTTT
TRBV4-2	TRBD1	NA	TRBJ1-1	CASSQDLGRDREAFF	TGTGCCAGCAGCCAAGATCTGGGTCGGGACAGGGAAGCTTTCTTT
TRBV3-1/TRBV3-2	TRBD2	NA	TRBJ2-1	CASSQLLSGGADNEQFF	TGTGCCAGCAGCCAACTGTTAAGCGGGGGGGCGGACAATGAGCAGTTCTTC
TRBV29-1	TRBD1	NA	TRBJ2-7	CSVQGDRGTYEQYF	TGCAGCGTCCAAGGGGACAGGGGCACCTACGAGCAGTACTTC
TRBV5-1	NA	once	TRBJ2-2	CASSLSQGGAGELFF	TGCGCCAGCAGCTTGAGTCAGGGGGGCGCCGGGGAGCTGTTTTTT
TRBV14	NA	NA	TRBJ2-5	CASSQAGRETQYF	TGTGCCAGCAGCCAGGCGGGGCGAGAGACCCAGTACTTC
TRBV19	TRBD1	few	TRBJ1-2	CASTPGQGTYGYTF	TGTGCCAGTACTCCGGGACAGGGGACCTATGGCTACACCTTC
TRBV9	NA	NA	TRBJ2-2	CASSVAPENTGELFF	TGTGCCAGCAGCGTAGCCCCAGAGAACACCGGGGAGCTGTTTTTT
TRBV5-3	NA	NA	TRBJ2-7	CARSLDGLAKSYEQYF	TGTGCCAGAAGCTTGGACGGGCTAGCGAAATCCTACGAGCAGTACTTC